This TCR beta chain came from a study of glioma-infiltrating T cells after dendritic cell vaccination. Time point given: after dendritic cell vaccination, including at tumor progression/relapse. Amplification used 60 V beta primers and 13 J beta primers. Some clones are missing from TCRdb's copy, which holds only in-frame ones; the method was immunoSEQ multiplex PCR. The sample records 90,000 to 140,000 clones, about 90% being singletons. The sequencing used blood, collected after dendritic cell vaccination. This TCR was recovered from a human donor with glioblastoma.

The CDR3 DNA sequence: TGCGCCAGCAGTGAGATCATGGGGGCAGCCGGTAATGAAAAACTGTTTTTT. Encoded protein: CASSEIMGAAGNEKLFF. V and J are TRBV10-1 and TRBJ1-4, with TRBD1 as a possible D gene (6 bases). The ends were cut back, 2 bases at V and 4 bases at J, with 17 bases in the middle. Germline CDR1 is WNHNN and CDR2 is SYGVQD (reference sequence). The CDR3 is made up of 17 amino acids.